The T cell receptor beta chain under discussion was sequenced for a study of Tregs in tolerant kidney transplant recipients. The study, taken as a whole, reports: Tregs expanded with activated donor B cells seemed most donor-specific. Validation in larger populations is needed because few patients were studied.

This clone was detected only once. What it binds is not known. CD4+CD25+CD127- Tregs, CD4+CD25- non-Tregs, CD4 and CD8 cells were sorted. Thawed PBMCs were rested overnight at 37°C with 200 to 250 IU/ml IL-2 before regulatory T cell sorting. Sequencing was performed with immunoSEQ multiplex PCR; in TCRdb, only in-frame clones are kept and a portion is missing. The sample records 35,000 to 55,000 clones, roughly nine tenths being singletons. The sample was Tregs from blood. The TCR sequence derives from a human donor in good health.

CDR3 sequence (DNA): TGTGCCAGCTCCCAAGGACAGGGCGGTGAGACCCAGTACTTC. Translation: CASSQGQGGETQYF. The rearrangement links TRBV18 to TRBJ2-5; 8 nucleotides agree with TRBD1. The CDR3 length is 14 residues. V trimming: 6 bases; J trimming: 5 bases; junction bases outside the gene matches: 8. The V gene's germline CDR1 is KGHSH and CDR2 LQKENI.